This entry lists 10 T cell receptor beta chains sequenced from one sample in a study of blood T cells in healthy people across ages. Primers used in a second PCR of about 7 to 12 cycles were a sample-barcoded 5' primer and a J-beta primer mix. Each CDR3 protein gets one entry after TCRdb re-called the 5' RACE reads with MiXCR. The data contain under 800,000 distinct CDR3 sequences, roughly 45% of them singletons. The sample comprised blood. The origin of the receptors is a woman in her sixties or seventies in good health.

The V call is TRBV2, the J call TRBJ2-3; D remains unclear. The CDR3 runs 16 residues. Germline V gene data show CDR1 as SNHLY and CDR2 as FYNNEI. V lost 3 bases, J lost 4 bases, and 17 bases lay in between. The CDR3 region has the DNA TGTGCCAGCAGTGATCCCAGCAGTACGGTCGCAGATACGCAGTATTTT. This gives the protein CASSDPSSTVADTQYF.

V is TRBV20-1 and J is TRBJ2-4; D is possibly TRBD1 (5 bases). CDR1 and CDR2 from the germline V gene are DFQATT and SNEGSKA (reference sequence). This CDR3 region has 14 residues. Trimming took 7 bases from V and 3 from J, leaving 16 bases between them. CDR3 coding DNA: TGCAGTGTACAGGATGTCTACGACAAAAACATTCAGTACTTC. Its protein product is CSVQDVYDKNIQYF.

The V gene is TRBV20-1, the J gene TRBJ1-5; TRBD1 is a possible D gene (6 bases). Germline-derived CDR1 and CDR2 are DFQATT and SNEGSKA (reference sequence). Between the trimmed V and J ends, which lost 0 bases and 4 bases, there was a span of 13 bases. The CDR3 contains 15 residues. CDR3 coding DNA: TGCAGTGCTAGAGACGGGGGGCGAGTAAATCAGCCCCAGCATTTT. Translated: CSARDGGRVNQPQHF.

The V call is TRBV7-2, the J call TRBJ2-5; the match to TRBD2 covers 14 bases. The germline V gene has CDR1 SGHTA and CDR2 FQGNSA. V lost 5 bases, J lost 11 bases, and 16 bases stayed unmatched. The CDR3 length is 17 residues. The CDR3 nucleotides read TGTGCCAGCAGCCCAACTTTGACTAGCGGGAGGGCCGGTGAGCAGTACTTC. Translating it yields CASSPTLTSGRAGEQYF.

This clonotype was counted a few times. This chain connects TRBV9 to TRBJ2-7; 11 nucleotides agree with TRBD2. This CDR3 contains 16 residues. V lost 2 bases to trimming and J lost 4 bases; unmatched junction nucleotides: 8. Germline V gives CDR1 SGDLS, CDR2 YYNGEE. The CDR3 region is CASSVDPSGGFYEQYF. For the CDR3, the DNA is TGTGCCAGCAGCGTCGATCCTAGCGGGGGGTTTTACGAGCAGTACTTC. The whole variable domain, filled in from reference TRBV9 and TRBJ2-7, reads DSGVTQTPKHLITATGQRVTLRCSPRSGDLSVYWYQQSLDQGLQFLIQYYNGEERAKGNILERFSAQQFPDLHSELNLSSLELGDSALYFCASSVDPSGGFYEQYFGPGTRLTVT.

The chain has TRBV6-1 and TRBJ1-2; D is undetermined. The CDR3 contains 13 residues. V was pared by 7 bases and J by 4 bases, with 13 bases between. Per the germline V gene, CDR1 is MNHNS and CDR2 is SASEGT. CDR3 protein: CASTDRKGYGYTF. In DNA, the CDR3 is TGTGCCAGCACCGATCGGAAAGGCTATGGCTACACCTTC.

The V call is TRBV5-1, the J call TRBJ2-1; 9 nucleotides align to TRBD2. Germline CDR1 is SGHRS and CDR2 is YFSETQ. CDR3 size: 13 residues. V lost 3 bases and J lost 7; bases outside the gene matches: 2. As DNA, the CDR3 is TGCGCCAGCAGCTGGACTAGCGATAATGAGCAGTTCTTC. Protein sequence: CASSWTSDNEQFF.

The chain uses TRBV7-3 and TRBJ2-1, with TRBD1 as a possible D gene (5 bases). The CDR3 runs to 14 residues. The ends were cut back, 5 bases at V and 5 bases at J, with 13 bases in the middle. CDR1 and CDR2 from the germline V gene are SGHTA and FQGTGA. The CDR3 DNA follows: TGTGCCAGCAGCGCCCGACAGAACGACAATGAGCAGTTCTTC. It yields the protein CASSARQNDNEQFF.

This clonotype has just one count. This may stem from a read error, because a much larger clone lies one nucleotide away. V and J are TRBV10-3 and TRBJ1-2; D call uncertain. The CDR3 has 12 amino acids. Trimming took off 3 bases at V and 7 bases at J, with 9 bases between the two ends. Germline CDR1 is ENHRY and CDR2 is SYGVKD. CDR3 DNA sequence: TGTGCCATCAGTGACGGGTCTGGTGGCTACACCTTC. Its translation is CAISDGSGGYTF.

This chain uses TRBV29-1 with TRBJ1-4; D is undetermined. Trimming stripped 4 bases from V and 5 bases from J, with 8 bases between. CDR1 SQVTM and CDR2 ANQGSEA come from the germline V gene. The CDR3 totals 12 residues. CDR3 in amino acids: CSVAQPNEKLFF. As DNA, the CDR3 is TGCAGCGTTGCACAGCCCAATGAAAAACTGTTTTTT. The full variable domain, in which reference TRBV29-1 and TRBJ1-4 provide the parts outside the CDR3, is SAVISQKPSRDICQRGTSLTIQCQVDSQVTMMFWYRQQPGQSLTLIATANQGSEATYESGFVIDKFPISRPNLTFSTLTVSNMSPEDSSIYLCSVAQPNEKLFFGSGTQLSVL.